The rows below give T cell receptor beta chains drawn from one sample of a study of persistence of HIV-infected CD4 T cells. The table came from immunoSEQ multiplex PCR; TCRdb's copy has only in-frame clones and leaves some out. The data show over 35,000 clones, with 91% seen just once and less than 2% held by the top ten. The antigens for these receptors are not known. The sequenced sample was CD4+ T cells sorted from PBMCs after approximately 18-hour stimulation, obtained from a patient who received antiretroviral therapy. Receptors were obtained from an adult man with HIV who was CMV-seropositive. Both conserved end residues are part of each CDR3. The order of the fields is CDR3 DNA, CDR3 protein, J gene, D gene, V gene, clone size. A D gene is named only where the DNA matches it firmly. Clone size is not always given. Where it is, it says once, few, many or a class for expanded clones.

CDR3nt: TGTGCCAGCAGCTTGGGAGGGGGAGGCAGCTATGGCTACACCTTC
CDR3aa: CASSLGGGGSYGYTF
j_gene: TRBJ1-2
d_gene: -
v_gene: TRBV5-6
abundance: once

CDR3nt: TGTGCCAGCAGCCTCGAGCGGGGGGGCAGTACCGGGGAGCTGTTTTTT
CDR3aa: CASSLERGGSTGELFF
j_gene: TRBJ2-2
d_gene: TRBD2
v_gene: TRBV2
abundance: once

CDR3nt: TGTGCCAGCAGCTCTGACAGGGAGAGCACAGATACGCAGTATTTT
CDR3aa: CASSSDRESTDTQYF
j_gene: TRBJ2-3
d_gene: TRBD1
v_gene: TRBV7-9
abundance: -

CDR3nt: TGTGCCAGCAGCAACGGGGGCGGTGGAAACACCATATATTTT
CDR3aa: CASSNGGGGNTIYF
j_gene: TRBJ1-3
d_gene: -
v_gene: TRBV21-1
abundance: once

CDR3nt: TGTGCCAGCGGCGTGACAGCTCGTTACGAGCAGTACTTC
CDR3aa: CASGVTARYEQYF
j_gene: TRBJ2-7
d_gene: -
v_gene: TRBV28
abundance: -

CDR3nt: TGTGCCAGCAGCCAACTCGGGGGGCCCTCCGAGCAGTACTTC
CDR3aa: CASSQLGGPSEQYF
j_gene: TRBJ2-7
d_gene: -
v_gene: TRBV3-1/TRBV3-2
abundance: -

CDR3nt: TGTGCCAGCAGCTCCCGGGGACAGGGGGACTATGGCTACACCTTC
CDR3aa: CASSSRGQGDYGYTF
j_gene: TRBJ1-2
d_gene: -
v_gene: TRBV21-1
abundance: -

CDR3nt: TGCGCCAGCAGCCCCGGACTAGCGGGGGGAGACACCGGGGAGCTGTTTTTT
CDR3aa: CASSPGLAGGDTGELFF
j_gene: TRBJ2-2
d_gene: TRBD2
v_gene: TRBV5-1
abundance: -

CDR3nt: TGTGCCAGCAGCCCTCTGGGGGTTTGGACTGAAGCTTTCTTC
CDR3aa: CASSPLGVWTEAFF
j_gene: TRBJ1-1
d_gene: -
v_gene: TRBV14
abundance: -

CDR3nt: TGTGCCACCAGTGACACAGGACACTCCTCCTACAATGAGCAGTTCTTC
CDR3aa: CATSDTGHSSYNEQFF
j_gene: TRBJ2-1
d_gene: -
v_gene: TRBV24-1
abundance: -

CDR3nt: TGCGCCAGCAGCTTAAGACAGCAAGATACGCAGTATTTT
CDR3aa: CASSLRQQDTQYF
j_gene: TRBJ2-3
d_gene: -
v_gene: TRBV5-1
abundance: -

CDR3nt: TGCGCCAGCAGCTTGCGGCCGCTGGGAACTAATGAAAAACTGTTTTTT
CDR3aa: CASSLRPLGTNEKLFF
j_gene: TRBJ1-4
d_gene: -
v_gene: TRBV5-1
abundance: -

CDR3nt: TGCGCCAGCAGCGCGAAAGTCCCGGGACAGGGGGCTAGTAATGAGCAGTTCTTC
CDR3aa: CASSAKVPGQGASNEQFF
j_gene: TRBJ2-1
d_gene: TRBD1
v_gene: TRBV5-1
abundance: -

CDR3nt: TGTGCCAGCAGTTACGAACAGGGGGCGAAGACAGATACGCAGTATTTT
CDR3aa: CASSYEQGAKTDTQYF
j_gene: TRBJ2-3
d_gene: TRBD1
v_gene: TRBV6-5
abundance: -

CDR3nt: TGTGCCAGCAGCTTGGGAGGGGCAGTAGATACGCAGTATTTT
CDR3aa: CASSLGGAVDTQYF
j_gene: TRBJ2-3
d_gene: -
v_gene: TRBV5-5
abundance: -

CDR3nt: TGCGCCAGCAGCTTGGTGGGCAGGGACTATGGCTACACCTTC
CDR3aa: CASSLVGRDYGYTF
j_gene: TRBJ1-2
d_gene: -
v_gene: TRBV5-1
abundance: -

CDR3nt: TGTGCCAGCAGCTTATCATGGGGGGTCAACACTGAAGCTTTCTTT
CDR3aa: CASSLSWGVNTEAFF
j_gene: TRBJ1-1
d_gene: -
v_gene: TRBV7-2
abundance: -

CDR3nt: TGTGCCAGCAGACCCCCTCCAGGGGGCGGCGGCTACACCTTC
CDR3aa: CASRPPPGGGGYTF
j_gene: TRBJ1-2
d_gene: TRBD1
v_gene: TRBV28
abundance: once

CDR3nt: TGTGCCAGCAGACCTCCGGGACTAGCGGGGGCCCCGGGGTCCTACGAGCAGTACTTC
CDR3aa: CASRPPGLAGAPGSYEQYF
j_gene: TRBJ2-7
d_gene: TRBD2
v_gene: TRBV11-2
abundance: few

CDR3nt: TGTGCCAGCAGTGAATTCGGGGACAGGGGGCGAGGCTACACCTTC
CDR3aa: CASSEFGDRGRGYTF
j_gene: TRBJ1-2
d_gene: TRBD1
v_gene: TRBV25-1
abundance: -

CDR3nt: TGTGCCAGCAGCTTAGGAAGCGGGGCCCCCTACGAGCAGTACTTC
CDR3aa: CASSLGSGAPYEQYF
j_gene: TRBJ2-7
d_gene: TRBD2
v_gene: TRBV11-2
abundance: -

CDR3nt: TGTGCCAGCAGGGTGGGGGGGAGCAATGAGCAGTTCTTC
CDR3aa: CASRVGGSNEQFF
j_gene: TRBJ2-1
d_gene: TRBD2
v_gene: TRBV12-3/TRBV12-4
abundance: -

CDR3nt: TGTGCCAGCAATAGCGGGGGGGCCTCGAACGGGGAGCTGTTTTTT
CDR3aa: CASNSGGASNGELFF
j_gene: TRBJ2-2
d_gene: TRBD2
v_gene: TRBV2
abundance: -

CDR3nt: TGCGCCAGCAGCCAAGATCTAGGCGGGGGCTCTGAAAAACTGTTTTTT
CDR3aa: CASSQDLGGGSEKLFF
j_gene: TRBJ1-4
d_gene: -
v_gene: TRBV4-1
abundance: -

CDR3nt: TGTGCCAGCTCACCAGTGCTGGGTGTGGAACAAATGAACACTGAAGCTTTCTTT
CDR3aa: CASSPVLGVEQMNTEAFF
j_gene: TRBJ1-1
d_gene: -
v_gene: TRBV18
abundance: -

CDR3nt: TGTGCCAGCAGTGAAGCGAGGGCCCTACCAGTACTCTTC
CDR3aa: CASSEARALPVLF
j_gene: TRBJ2-1
d_gene: -
v_gene: TRBV6-1
abundance: once

CDR3nt: TGTGCCAGCAGCCCACGACAGGGGATCCAAGCTAACTATGGCTACACCTTC
CDR3aa: CASSPRQGIQANYGYTF
j_gene: TRBJ1-2
d_gene: TRBD1
v_gene: TRBV7-9
abundance: -

CDR3nt: TGTGCCAGCAGCCCGGACAGGGCAACTAATGAAAAACTGTTTTTT
CDR3aa: CASSPDRATNEKLFF
j_gene: TRBJ1-4
d_gene: TRBD1
v_gene: TRBV7-2
abundance: -

CDR3nt: TGTGCCAGCAGCCGAAGAGCCGGGACAGGGTCCTACGAGCAGTACTTC
CDR3aa: CASSRRAGTGSYEQYF
j_gene: TRBJ2-7
d_gene: TRBD1
v_gene: TRBV7-9
abundance: -

CDR3nt: TGTGCCAGCACCCTCCCTGGAAGGGGGTGCAATCAGCCCCAGCATTTT
CDR3aa: CASTLPGRGCNQPQHF
j_gene: TRBJ1-5
d_gene: -
v_gene: TRBV6-4
abundance: -

CDR3nt: TGTGCCAGCAGTGAACAGAGTAGCAATCAGCCCCAGCATTTT
CDR3aa: CASSEQSSNQPQHF
j_gene: TRBJ1-5
d_gene: -
v_gene: TRBV2
abundance: -

CDR3nt: TGTGCCAGTAGTCCCGGGACAGGGGATTTTCAGCCCCAGCATTTT
CDR3aa: CASSPGTGDFQPQHF
j_gene: TRBJ1-5
d_gene: TRBD1
v_gene: TRBV19
abundance: -

CDR3nt: TGCAGCGGGCTGGGACGTCGGGACAGGGGAAACACTGAAGCTTTCTTT
CDR3aa: CSGLGRRDRGNTEAFF
j_gene: TRBJ1-1
d_gene: TRBD1
v_gene: TRBV29-1
abundance: once

CDR3nt: TGTGCCAGTAGTACGTACCCACCCCTCCACTTT
CDR3aa: CASSTYPPLHF
j_gene: TRBJ1-6
d_gene: -
v_gene: TRBV19
abundance: -

CDR3nt: TGTGCCAGCAGCAGGGACAGGGGGCAGACCCAGTACTTC
CDR3aa: CASSRDRGQTQYF
j_gene: TRBJ2-5
d_gene: TRBD1
v_gene: TRBV7-3
abundance: -

CDR3nt: TGTGCCAGCTCACCGGCAGGGTTCAACTATGGCTACACCTTC
CDR3aa: CASSPAGFNYGYTF
j_gene: TRBJ1-2
d_gene: -
v_gene: TRBV18
abundance: once

CDR3nt: TGTGCCAGCAGTTCTAGCACAAATACGCAGTATTTT
CDR3aa: CASSSSTNTQYF
j_gene: TRBJ2-3
d_gene: -
v_gene: TRBV7-3
abundance: once

CDR3nt: TGCGCCAGCAGTGATAGGGGGCATAATGAAAAACTGTTTTTT
CDR3aa: CASSDRGHNEKLFF
j_gene: TRBJ1-4
d_gene: TRBD1
v_gene: TRBV10-2
abundance: -

CDR3nt: TGTGCCAGCAGTGGGGGGGGGACCACTCGGGGTAATGAAAAACTGTTTTTT
CDR3aa: CASSGGGTTRGNEKLFF
j_gene: TRBJ1-4
d_gene: -
v_gene: TRBV25-1
abundance: -

CDR3nt: TGTGCCAGCAGCGTATACAGGGAGTGGAACGCAGATACGCAGTATTTT
CDR3aa: CASSVYREWNADTQYF
j_gene: TRBJ2-3
d_gene: -
v_gene: TRBV7-9
abundance: -

CDR3nt: TGCGCCAGCATCAAGAACACTGAAGCTTTCTTT
CDR3aa: CASIKNTEAFF
j_gene: TRBJ1-1
d_gene: -
v_gene: TRBV10-2
abundance: -

CDR3nt: TGTGCCAGCACCCTCCTGGTAGGGCAGCCCCAGCATTTT
CDR3aa: CASTLLVGQPQHF
j_gene: TRBJ1-5
d_gene: -
v_gene: TRBV12-3/TRBV12-4
abundance: once

CDR3nt: TGTGCCAGCAGAGGGCCGGGACAGGAGACACCCCTCCACTTT
CDR3aa: CASRGPGQETPLHF
j_gene: TRBJ1-6
d_gene: TRBD1
v_gene: TRBV7-3
abundance: -

CDR3nt: TGTGCCAGCAGCCAAGAGGCGCAGGGGAACACCGGGGAGCTGTTTTTT
CDR3aa: CASSQEAQGNTGELFF
j_gene: TRBJ2-2
d_gene: -
v_gene: TRBV4-2
abundance: -

CDR3nt: TGCGCCAGCAGCTTGGTGGGCGGGGGGGACCCACCTACGAAGCAGTACTTC
CDR3aa: CASSLVGGGDPPTKQYF
j_gene: TRBJ2-7
d_gene: TRBD2
v_gene: TRBV5-1
abundance: -

CDR3nt: TGTGCCAGTAGTAATCCCCCGGGTTTGAACACTGAAGCTTTCTTT
CDR3aa: CASSNPPGLNTEAFF
j_gene: TRBJ1-1
d_gene: -
v_gene: TRBV19
abundance: -

CDR3nt: TGTGCCAGCAACGGACTAGCGACAGATACGCAGTATTTT
CDR3aa: CASNGLATDTQYF
j_gene: TRBJ2-3
d_gene: TRBD2
v_gene: TRBV7-2
abundance: -